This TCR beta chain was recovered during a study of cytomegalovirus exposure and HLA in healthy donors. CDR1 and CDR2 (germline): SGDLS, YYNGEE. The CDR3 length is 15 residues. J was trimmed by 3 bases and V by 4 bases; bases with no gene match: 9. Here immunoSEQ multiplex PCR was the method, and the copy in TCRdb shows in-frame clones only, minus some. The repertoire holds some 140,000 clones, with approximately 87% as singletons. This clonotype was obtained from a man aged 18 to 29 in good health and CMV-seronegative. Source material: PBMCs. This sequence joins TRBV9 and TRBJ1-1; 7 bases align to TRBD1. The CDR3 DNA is TGTGCCAGCAGCTCCGACAGGGTATATGACACTGAAGCTTTCTTT. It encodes CASSSDRVYDTEAFF.